The sequence of this TCR beta chain was determined in a study of identical twins. Regarding the study as a whole: The analysis was cross-sectional rather than longitudinal within donors.

From germline, CDR1 is PRHDT and CDR2 FYEKMQ (reference sequence). The CDR3 is 14 residues long. Trimming cost V 5 bases and J 4 bases, with 14 bases left between them. TCRdb re-analysed the 5' RACE reads in MiXCR, keeping a single row per CDR3 protein. The table includes approximately 1.8 million distinct CDR3 sequences, about 31% detected once. In its sample, this clonotype was seen a few times. What it binds is not known. This TCR was recovered from a newborn girl in good health. Sequenced input: cord blood. The V and J genes are TRBV13 and TRBJ1-1; TRBD1 is a possible D gene (6 bases). The CDR3 here is CASSQGREGTEAFF. DNA for the CDR3: TGTGCCAGCAGCCAGGGGAGAGAGGGCACTGAAGCTTTCTTT.